This entry describes one T cell receptor beta chain. Its antigen is still unknown. TCRdb's table, derived via immunoSEQ multiplex PCR, lists solely in-frame clones and lacks some. The sample has around 92,000 clones, 80% to 90% seen once. The CDR3 runs to 16 residues. The germline gives CDR1 WNHNN, CDR2 SYGVQD (reference sequence). With V trimmed by 7 bases and J by 1 base, 12 bases remained unmatched. This specimen comes from a study of a mutant IDH1 vaccine in newly diagnosed glioma. Study context: Former treatment meant radiotherapy, temozolomide, or both; the majority had gotten both.

This sample's time point: baseline, week 1 (first vaccination visit). The sample's treatment: pre-vaccination baseline after standard-of-care therapy. Regarding the study as a whole: Top peripheral T cell clonotype shifts appeared unrelated to pseudoprogression.

This chain links TRBV10-1 with TRBJ1-2; TRBD1 matches at 7 bases. Source: PBMCs, taken from a glioma patient treated with radiotherapy, temozolomide or both. The TCR comes from a woman aged 45-59 years with glioma. The CDR3 sequence is CASNFPGQIFNYGYTF. CDR3 nucleotides: TGCGCCAGCAATTTTCCGGGACAGATTTTTAACTATGGCTACACCTTC.